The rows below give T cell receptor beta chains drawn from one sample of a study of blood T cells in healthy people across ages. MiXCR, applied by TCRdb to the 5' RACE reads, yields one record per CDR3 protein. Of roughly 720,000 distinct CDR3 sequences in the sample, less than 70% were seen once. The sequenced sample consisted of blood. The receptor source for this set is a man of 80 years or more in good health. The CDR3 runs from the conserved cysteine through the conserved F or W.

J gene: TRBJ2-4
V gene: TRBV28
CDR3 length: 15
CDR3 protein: CASNPQEVAKNIQYF

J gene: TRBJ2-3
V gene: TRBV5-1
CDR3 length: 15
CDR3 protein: CASSHEGLNTDTQYF

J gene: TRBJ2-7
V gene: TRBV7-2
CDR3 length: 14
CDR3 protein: CASSLDGGGYEQYF

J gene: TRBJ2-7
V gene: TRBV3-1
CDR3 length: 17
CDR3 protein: CASSQGWSGGLSYEQYF

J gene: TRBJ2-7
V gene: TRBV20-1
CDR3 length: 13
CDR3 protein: CSAHEARRYEQYF

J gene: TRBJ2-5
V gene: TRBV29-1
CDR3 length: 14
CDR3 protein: CSVVDGGLQETQYF

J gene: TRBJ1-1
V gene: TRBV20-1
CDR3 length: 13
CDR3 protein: CSVSRGLDTEAFF

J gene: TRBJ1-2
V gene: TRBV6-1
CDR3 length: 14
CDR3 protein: CASSKRGAAYGYTF

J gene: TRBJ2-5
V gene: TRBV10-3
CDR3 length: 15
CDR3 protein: CAISKGQSVQETQYF

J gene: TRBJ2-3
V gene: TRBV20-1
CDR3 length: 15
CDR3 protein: CSARESGRTTDTQYF

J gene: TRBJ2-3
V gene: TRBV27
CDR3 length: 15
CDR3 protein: CASRRRGQNTDTQYF

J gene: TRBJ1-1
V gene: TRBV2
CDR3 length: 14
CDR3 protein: CASSNRQGMTEAFF

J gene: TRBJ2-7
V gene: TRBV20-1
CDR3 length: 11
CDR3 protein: CTFASKDEQYF

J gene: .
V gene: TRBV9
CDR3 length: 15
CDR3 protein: CASSLRTGTWETQYF

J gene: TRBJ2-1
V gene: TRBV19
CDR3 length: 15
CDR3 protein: CASSDWTSGTHEQFF

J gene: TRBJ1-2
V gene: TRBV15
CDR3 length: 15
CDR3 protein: CATSRDLDRGYGYTF

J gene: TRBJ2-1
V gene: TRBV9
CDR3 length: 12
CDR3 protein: CASSAQGNEQFF

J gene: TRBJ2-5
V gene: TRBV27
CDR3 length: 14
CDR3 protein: CASSFKRTQETQYF

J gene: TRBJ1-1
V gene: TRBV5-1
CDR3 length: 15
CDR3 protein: CASSLAAGQNTEAFF

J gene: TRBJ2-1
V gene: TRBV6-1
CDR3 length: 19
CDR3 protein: CASTWERGGNSSSYNEQFF

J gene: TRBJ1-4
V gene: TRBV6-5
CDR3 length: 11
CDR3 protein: CASGHFEKLFF

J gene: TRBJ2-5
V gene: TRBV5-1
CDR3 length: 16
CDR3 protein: CASRQGTGEGQETQYF

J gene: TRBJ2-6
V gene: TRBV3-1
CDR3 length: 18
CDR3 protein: CASSQTSLALSGANVLTF

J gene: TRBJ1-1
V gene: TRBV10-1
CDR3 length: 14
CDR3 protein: CASRRDSRQTEAFF

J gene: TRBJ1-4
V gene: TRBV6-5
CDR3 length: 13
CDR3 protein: CASSRALNEKLFF

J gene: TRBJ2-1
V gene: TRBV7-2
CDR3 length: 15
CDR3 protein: CASSLASVGYNEQFF

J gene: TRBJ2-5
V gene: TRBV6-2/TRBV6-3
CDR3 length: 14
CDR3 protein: CASSPPDSQETQYF

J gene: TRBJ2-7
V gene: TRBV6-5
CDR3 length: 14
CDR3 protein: CASTPIASSYEQYF

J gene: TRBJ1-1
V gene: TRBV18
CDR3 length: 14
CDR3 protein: CASSPIERAAEAFF

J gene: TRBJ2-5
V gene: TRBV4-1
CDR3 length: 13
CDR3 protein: CASSQDGVGTQYF

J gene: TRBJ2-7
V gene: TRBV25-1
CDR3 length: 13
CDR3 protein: CASPRGRGYEQYF

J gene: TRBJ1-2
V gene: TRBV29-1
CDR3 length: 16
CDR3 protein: CSAYTPGQPGENGYTF

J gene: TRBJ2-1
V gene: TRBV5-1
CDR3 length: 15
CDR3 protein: CASSLVTSGNNEQFF

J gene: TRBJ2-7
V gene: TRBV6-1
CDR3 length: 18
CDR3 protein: CASSRTGSGSGHSYEQYF

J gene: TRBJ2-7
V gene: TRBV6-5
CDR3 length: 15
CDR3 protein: CASSDTGSPPYEQYF

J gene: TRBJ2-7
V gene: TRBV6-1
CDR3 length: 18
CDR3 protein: CASSPQGEGQGLSYEQYF

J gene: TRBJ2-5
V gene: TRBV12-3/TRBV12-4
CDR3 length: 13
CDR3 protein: CASSLGRPGAQYF

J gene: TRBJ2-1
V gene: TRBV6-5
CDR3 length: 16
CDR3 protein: CASSSPGTSGRTEQFF

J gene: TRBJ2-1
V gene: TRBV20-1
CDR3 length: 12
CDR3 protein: CSARGPVDEQFF

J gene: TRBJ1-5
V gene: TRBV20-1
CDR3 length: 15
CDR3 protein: CSAREVSGDNQPQHF

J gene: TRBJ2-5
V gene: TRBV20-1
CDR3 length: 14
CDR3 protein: CSAPRPPGPETQYF

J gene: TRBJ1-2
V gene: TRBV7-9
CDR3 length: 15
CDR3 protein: CASSPPDRGHYGYTF

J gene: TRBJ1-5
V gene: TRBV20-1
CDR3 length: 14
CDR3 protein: CSASARQGGQPQHF

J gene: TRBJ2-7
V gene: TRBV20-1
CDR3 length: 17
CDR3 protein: CSAIRGTGFSGPYEQYF

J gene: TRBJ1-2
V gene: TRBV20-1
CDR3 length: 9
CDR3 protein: CTVYYGYTF

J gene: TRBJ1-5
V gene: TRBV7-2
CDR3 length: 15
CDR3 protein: CASSLLGGGEQPQHF

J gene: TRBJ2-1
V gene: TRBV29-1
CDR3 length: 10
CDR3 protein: CSGGEGEQFF

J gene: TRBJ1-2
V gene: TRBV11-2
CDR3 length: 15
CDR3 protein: CASSLVTTGSYGYTF

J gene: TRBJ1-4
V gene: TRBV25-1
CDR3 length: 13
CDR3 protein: CASTGQGNEKLFF

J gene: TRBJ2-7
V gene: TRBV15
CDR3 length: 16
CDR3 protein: CATSRGRASGEYEQYF

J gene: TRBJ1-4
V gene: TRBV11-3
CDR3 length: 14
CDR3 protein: CASSLTGRQKKLFF